This TCR beta chain was identified in a study of cytomegalovirus exposure and HLA in healthy donors (dated by TCRdb to about 2017). About the full investigation: The 500 to 700 repertoires of the first cohort and the 95 to 150 validation repertoires were produced on the same platform, according to a later analysis. The study aimed to test whether cataloging public T cell receptors could reveal signatures of past pathogen exposure. Besides the first cohort of under 700 subjects, a separate validation cohort made up of over a hundred different subjects was used. High-throughput TCR immunosequencing, statistical association of individual TCRs with disease status, and machine learning were combined to predict cytomegalovirus infection status.

Overall study outcomes, separate from this receptor: A total of some 180 TCR beta chains were listed by the study as associated with cytomegalovirus. Most TCR sequences were seen in very few donors, while some public TCRs were found in many individuals. In vitro tests confirmed that a few of the cytomegalovirus-associated TCR beta chains recognize cytomegalovirus antigens. A later analysis had no HLA typing for the validation cohort, so co-occurrence there was scored across all 120 or so repertoires. The authors suggested that the approach could potentially be extended to other disease states and immunological phenotypes. The classifier was reported to diagnose cytomegalovirus status with high specificity and sensitivity in both the original and validation cohorts. A later analysis found that TCRs clustered in the first cohort also tended to co-occur in the roughly 120 validation repertoires, with 94% of cluster scores above 0.

Taken from the germline V gene, the CDR1 and CDR2 loops are SGHVS and FNYEAQ. From its cysteine to its phenylalanine, the CDR3 spans 14 amino acids. Only the CDR3 DNA is retained, 42 bases long and in frame from the first base. The V end gives up 5 bases and the J end 6 bases, leaving 8 bases in the junction not matched to a gene. About this clone itself: No cognate antigen has been identified for it. Per-base qualities were not stored, and no clone one base away is much larger.

Separate from the roughly 700-subject first cohort, the validation cohort of around 130 subjects was the group to which the donors belonged. The receptor library was made with the immunoSEQ multiplex PCR assay. In the source study's methods: A statistical classification framework was built to diagnose cytomegalovirus status from the catalog of TCR beta chain sequences. TCRdb retrieved this table from immuneACCESS and kept in-frame rearrangements only. Not all clones are present; in checked studies, unresolved V genes account for under half, and no reason is known for the remainder. The V and J calls and clone size come from that table; D and trimming were worked out from the DNA. The sample table records 100,000 to 150,000 clones; roughly 89% of these occur just once. The ten most abundant clones make up around 1.2% of the sample.

Sequenced: PBMCs. The receptor was isolated from a woman younger than 30 in good health and CMV-seronegative. This chain joins TRBV7-6 to TRBJ2-7; 9 middle bases align to TRBD1. DNA sequence: TGTGCCAGCAGCCCCAGGACAGGGGCGGGCGAGCAGTACTTC. Protein translation: CASSPRTGAGEQYF.